Below, one TCR beta chain is given with its context. This clone was observed a few times. It lacks a known antigen. No qualities accompany the bases; no much larger clone lies one base away. From each donor, a single peripheral blood sample of approximately 110 mL on average was drawn into heparinised tubes. Naive, central memory, regulatory and stem cell-like memory CD4+ T cells were sorted on a BD FACSAria II using a panel including CD45RO, CCR7, CD25, CD127, CD95 and CD27. Purity was above 98% for every sorted population. PBMCs were isolated immediately by Lymphoprep density gradient centrifugation and stained directly without culture. So that batch effects would be minimized, each experiment stained and sorted samples in pairs, pairing one healthy donor with one patient. Germline trimming: 4 bases from V, 4 bases from J; junction bases outside gene matches: 7. CDR1 and CDR2, looked up from the germline V gene (reference sequence), are SGHNT and YYREEE. The CDR3 goes from the cysteine to the phenylalanine over 15 residues. The retained sequence is limited to the CDR3, 45 bases, with the frame set at the first base.

This sample is part of a study of beta chain features in type 1 diabetes listed by TCRdb under 2018. In terms of the full investigation: No differences in mean age, gender distribution, total cell number or subset yield were found between patients and healthy donors. The study compared TCRB repertoires of sorted circulating CD4+ T cell subsets between recently diagnosed type 1 diabetes patients and matched healthy donors. Whereas all 30 or so donors provided naive and central memory subsets, regulatory and stem cell-like memory subsets were isolated from just 8 patients and roughly eight healthy donors. A total of approximately 99,000,000 sorted cells were examined across all samples, and RNA yield correlated strongly with the number of cells per subset.

Overall results and qualifications from the work: Because small numbers of individuals were included in the HLA sub-analyses, any influence of HLA type on TCRB rearrangement was left unresolved. At VDJ recombination sites, type 1 diabetes patients had fewer insertions and more deleted nucleotides, which implies abnormalities in thymic rearrangement. Naive, central memory and regulatory TCRB repertoires appeared to be more similar among patients than among healthy donors. Because cDNA was sequenced instead of genomic DNA, highly expressing activated cells could be over-represented, though the groups showed no difference in activation or CD3 levels. A moderate but significant shortening of TCRB CDR3 length was observed in type 1 diabetes patients in all four CD4+ subsets. Shorter templates might have been favored by PCR, but patient and control samples were amplified and corrected together, so both groups would have been affected equally by any skew.

The entire amount of isolated RNA was reverse transcribed using the High Capacity cDNA Reverse Transcription Kit, so the sequenced TCRB transcripts were expressed ones. Naive, central memory and regulatory T cell samples underwent deep immunoSEQ sequencing, averaging roughly 3.5 million total reads per sample. Sorted cells were lysed in RLT buffer, and RNA was extracted using DNase-treated RNeasy Micro or Mini kits according to cell number. To prevent cross-contamination, every cell subset was processed on its own, while patient and healthy donor samples were processed together. Using the immunoSEQ multiplex PCR, TCRB sequences were amplified from cDNA into 87-bp fragments spanning the CDR3 region. Sequencing of the amplicons was done on the Illumina HiSeq platform. The paper's processing steps were these. PCR bias was computationally corrected using synthetic template baselines, reads within Hamming distance 2 were collapsed, and singletons that could not be merged were discarded. Reads were aligned against IMGT to assign V, D and J genes, CDR3 length and insertions or deletions at six rearrangement sites. Within each subset, clonotype counts were normalized to sorted cell number, and only after that were true diversity and Gini coefficients computed with the tcR R package. The overlap coefficient, calculated on TCRB nucleotide sequences, was used to quantify repertoire sharing. Out-of-frame TCRB sequences from naive cells were analyzed to stand in for the pre-selection repertoire. What TCRdb holds here is the immuneACCESS table cut down to in-frame rearrangements. Part of the clones is not present; checked against another copy, under half of the missing clones reflect an unresolved V gene, and the others are unexplained. The V and J calls and clone size come from that table; D and trimming were worked out from the DNA. The sample has 900,000 or so clones on record, about a sixth of them singletons. The ten largest make up 0.02% to 0.03% of the sample.

Sequencing used naive CD4+ T cells from blood. The sample's cell subset or site label, in plain terms: true naive CD4+ T cells. The TCR sequence derives from a woman under 30 in good health. The rearrangement combines TRBV5-4 with TRBJ2-1, with 8 bases matching TRBD2. The CDR3 region reads CASSQSQREYNEQFF. The DNA sequence reads TGTGCCAGCAGCCAGTCCCAGCGGGAGTACAATGAGCAGTTCTTC. This CDR3, with the reference TRBV5-4 and TRBJ2-1 proteins standing in past its ends, gives the full variable domain ETGVTQSPTHLIKTRGQQVTLRCSSQSGHNTVSWYQQALGQGPQFIFQYYREEENGRGNFPPRFSGLQFPNYSSELNVNALELDDSALYLCASSQSQREYNEQFFGPGTRLTVL.